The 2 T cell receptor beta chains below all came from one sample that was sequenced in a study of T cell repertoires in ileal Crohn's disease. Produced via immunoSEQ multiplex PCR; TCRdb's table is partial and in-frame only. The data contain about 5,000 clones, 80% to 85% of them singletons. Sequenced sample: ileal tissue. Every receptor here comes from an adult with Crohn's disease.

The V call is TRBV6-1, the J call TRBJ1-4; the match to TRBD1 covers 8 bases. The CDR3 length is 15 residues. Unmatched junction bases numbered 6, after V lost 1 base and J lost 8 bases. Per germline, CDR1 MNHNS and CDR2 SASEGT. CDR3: CASSEGAGGKEKLFF. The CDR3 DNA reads TGTGCCAGCAGTGAAGGGGCAGGGGGCAAAGAAAAACTGTTTTTT.

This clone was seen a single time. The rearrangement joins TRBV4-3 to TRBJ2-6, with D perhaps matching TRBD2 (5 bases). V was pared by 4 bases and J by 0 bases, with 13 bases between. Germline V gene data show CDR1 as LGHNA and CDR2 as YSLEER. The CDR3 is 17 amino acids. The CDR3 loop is CASSPSGSSSGANVLTF. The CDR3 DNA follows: TGCGCCAGCAGCCCGTCGGGGTCCAGCTCTGGGGCCAACGTCCTGACTTTC.